The 14 T cell receptor beta chains presented below share a single source sample, sequenced in a study of identical twins. TCRdb processed the 5' RACE reads anew with MiXCR; each CDR3 protein has one entry. Of hundreds of thousands of distinct CDR3 sequences in the sample, approximately 21% are singletons; the top ten hold roughly 4%. These data were also reused for a study on T cells expressing NK-cell markers.

The source material was PBMCs. Receptor source: a woman aged 18-29 years in good health.

V usage is TRBV20-1 and J usage is TRBJ2-1; D is undetermined. V gave up 0 bases and J gave up 8 bases, with 8 bases separating them. This CDR3 has 12 residues. Germline assignment: CDR1 DFQATT and CDR2 SNEGSKA (reference sequence). As DNA, the CDR3 is TGCAGTGCTAGAGATCGTTGGGATGAGCAGTTCTTC. It specifies CSARDRWDEQFF.

The J gene is TRBJ2-7, the V gene TRBV4-2; TRBD1 matches 9 bases. The germline gives CDR1 LGHNA, CDR2 YNFKEQ. This CDR3 spans 17 amino acids. V lost 0 bases and J lost 4; bases outside the gene matches: 10. CDR3 nucleotide sequence: TGTGCCAGCAGCCAAGAAGGGCCGGGACAGGGTGGGTACGAGCAGTACTTC. It yields the protein CASSQEGPGQGGYEQYF.

The sample holds a few counts of this clonotype. V and J are TRBV11-1 and TRBJ2-6; TRBD1 matches at 8 bases. The V gene's germline CDR1 is SGHAT and CDR2 FQDESV (reference sequence). The CDR3 runs 19 residues. V dropped 2 bases and J dropped 0; count of bases not matched to a gene: 9. The CDR3 bases are TGTGCCAGCAGCTTATCTGACAGGGGCCCCTTCTCTGGGGCCAACGTCCTGACTTTC. This gives the protein CASSLSDRGPFSGANVLTF.

This clonotype was seen only a few times. The chain employs TRBV6-1 and TRBJ1-2, with D tentatively TRBD1 (6 bases). CDR1 is MNHNS and CDR2 is SASEGT in the germline V gene. The CDR3 covers 14 residues. V lost 6 bases and J 7 bases, leaving 18 bases between the germline ends. CDR3 in amino acids: CASSRQVEFGGYTF. CDR3 nucleotides: TGTGCCAGCAGCCGACAGGTGGAATTTGGTGGCTACACCTTC.

The V gene is TRBV29-1, the J gene TRBJ1-1; weak D call: TRBD1 (5 bases). Germline CDR1 and CDR2: SQVTM and ANQGSEA. CDR3 size: 14 residues. Trimming removed 6 bases at V and 5 bases at J, with 19 bases between. The CDR3 loop is CSVQPGARGTEAFF. In DNA, the CDR3 is TGCAGCGTCCAACCAGGAGCACGGGGGACTGAAGCTTTCTTT. Filled out from reference TRBV29-1 and TRBJ1-1, the complete variable domain reads SAVISQKPSRDICQRGTSLTIQCQVDSQVTMMFWYRQQPGQSLTLIATANQGSEATYESGFVIDKFPISRPNLTFSTLTVSNMSPEDSSIYLCSVQPGARGTEAFFGQGTRLTVV.

The chain combines TRBV5-1 with TRBJ2-3; TRBD2 agrees at 8 bases. In germline, CDR1 is SGHRS, CDR2 YFSETQ. The ends lost 4 bases at V and 6 bases at J; junction bases unmatched: 13. The CDR3 sequence is 16 residues long. The CDR3 DNA is TGCGCCAGCAGCCGCATGAAAGCGGGAGTCTACGATACGCAGTATTTT. It encodes CASSRMKAGVYDTQYF.

This clonotype was picked up a small number of times. The chain links TRBV29-1 to TRBJ2-5; 7 nucleotides agree with TRBD1. The CDR3 has 12 amino acids. The V gene's germline CDR1 is SQVTM and CDR2 ANQGSEA. The ends lost 7 bases at V and 5 bases at J; junction bases unmatched: 7. CDR3: CSANPRGETQYF. Written as DNA, the CDR3 is TGCAGCGCCAACCCCAGGGGGGAGACCCAGTACTTC. The full variable domain, in which reference TRBV29-1 and TRBJ2-5 provide the parts outside the CDR3, is SAVISQKPSRDICQRGTSLTIQCQVDSQVTMMFWYRQQPGQSLTLIATANQGSEATYESGFVIDKFPISRPNLTFSTLTVSNMSPEDSSIYLCSANPRGETQYFGPGTRLLVL.

This clonotype was seen only a few times. This chain joins TRBV6-5 and TRBJ2-1; D might be TRBD1 or TRBD2, each matching 7 bases. The CDR3 is made up of 17 amino acids. V was pared by 4 bases and J by 9 bases, with 25 bases between. Germline CDR1 and CDR2: MNHEY and SVGAGI. The CDR3 region has the DNA TGTGCCAGCAGTTCCCGGTACCTTACAGGGGAGGGCGGTGAGCAGTTCTTC. Protein: CASSSRYLTGEGGEQFF.

This chain connects TRBV9 to TRBJ2-5; TRBD2 aligns across 10 bases. The CDR3 sequence is 14 residues long. The germline CDR1 and CDR2 sequences are SGDLS and YYNGEE. With 2 bases clipped from V and 5 bases from J, the junction kept 3 bases outside the gene matches. For the CDR3, the DNA is TGTGCCAGCAGCGTTAGCGGGAGGAGGGAGACCCAGTACTTC. Amino acids: CASSVSGRRETQYF.

The V and J genes are TRBV3-1 and TRBJ2-3; D is unresolved. Per germline, CDR1 LGHDT and CDR2 YNNKEL (reference sequence). This CDR3 region has 13 residues. Trimming shortened V by 0 bases and J by 7 bases, and 8 bases separated the two germline ends. In nucleotides, the CDR3 is TGTGCCAGCAGCCAAGATTTGGCAAATACGCAGTATTTT. This translates into CASSQDLANTQYF.

This clonotype has at least ten counts. The J gene is TRBJ2-7, the V gene TRBV12-3 or TRBV12-4; D is ambiguous. The germline V and J ends were trimmed by 4 bases and 5 bases, with 9 bases remaining between them. CDR3 length: 12 residues. DNA of the CDR3: TGTGCCAGCAGTTCCTCTGGGGACGAGCAGTACTTC. This encodes CASSSSGDEQYF.

The table lists this clonotype with a few counts. This rearrangement joins TRBV20-1 to TRBJ2-7, with D hard to call. This CDR3 has 11 residues. The V gene lost 5 bases and the J gene lost 7 bases, with 12 bases spanning the gap. CDR1 is DFQATT, CDR2 SNEGSKA, per germline (reference sequence). CDR3 amino acids: CSAPAPLEQYF. The CDR3 DNA reads as TGCAGTGCTCCGGCCCCCCTGGAGCAGTACTTC.

This clonotype was observed a few times. Written as DNA, the CDR3 is TGTGCCAGCAGCGTAGAGGGCGTGGAAAGGGGGAATGAGCAGTTCTTC. Protein sequence: CASSVEGVERGNEQFF. The rearrangement links TRBV9 to TRBJ2-1, with a possible D match to TRBD1 (6 bases). The CDR3 is 16 residues long. Germline values: CDR1 SGDLS, CDR2 YYNGEE. Trimming took 0 bases from V and 7 from J, leaving 17 bases between them.

This clonotype was seen a few times. The V gene is TRBV6-1, the J gene TRBJ2-7; TRBD2 might be the D (6 bases). Per the germline V gene, CDR1 is MNHNS and CDR2 is SASEGT. Trimming took 5 bases from V and 4 from J, leaving 15 bases between them. CDR3 length: 14 residues. CDR3 sequence (DNA): TGTGCCAGCAGTCTGTTAACGGGAGTTTACGAGCAGTACTTC. Protein sequence: CASSLLTGVYEQYF.